Below, 8 T cell receptor beta chains from the same sample are listed, as sequenced in a study of blood T cell repertoires in COVID-19. Using immunoSEQ multiplex PCR, the repertoire was profiled, and TCRdb retains in-frame clones only, with some absent. The table includes some 260,000 clones, around 84% detected once. Sequencing used PBMCs or T cells enriched from blood (not recorded which). The receptor source for this set is a man aged 25 to 40 with acute COVID-19.

The chain has TRBV19 and TRBJ1-5; 9 bases align to TRBD1. The CDR3 has 17 residues. V shed 9 bases, J shed 0 bases, and the junction held 12 bases outside the gene matches. The germline CDR1 and CDR2 sequences are LNHDA and SQIVND (reference sequence). CDR3 loop: CASQTTGGEYSNQPQHF. In nucleotides, the CDR3 is TGTGCCAGCCAAACGACAGGGGGGGAATATAGCAATCAGCCCCAGCATTTT.

This clone showed up just a few times. The CDR3 nucleotides read TGCGCCAGCAGCATTGGGACAGGGGAGCGATCACCCCTCCACTTT. It encodes CASSIGTGERSPLHF. This chain connects TRBV5-1 to TRBJ1-6; 10 nucleotides match TRBD1. The CDR3 is 15 residues long. V shed 4 bases and J 10 bases; nucleotides not matched to a gene: 8. In germline, CDR1 is SGHRS, CDR2 YFSETQ.

CDR3 nucleotide sequence: TGTGCCAGCAGTTACCGGGGGACAGGGGGCTGGAATGAGCAGTTCTTC. Translation: CASSYRGTGGWNEQFF. The chain links TRBV6-5 to TRBJ2-1, with TRBD1 identical over 12 bases. Germline trimming cut 2 bases from V and 7 bases from J; bases unmatched to any gene: 6. The CDR3 has 16 amino acids. Germline-derived CDR1 and CDR2 are MNHEY and SVGAGI.

The chain combines TRBV24-1 with TRBJ2-1; unclear D gene. Germline assignment: CDR1 KGHDR and CDR2 SFDVKD. There are 15 residues in the CDR3. Trimming removed 3 bases at V and 7 bases at J, with 15 bases between. The DNA for the CDR3 is TGTGCCACCAGTGATGGTGCGGTTCGTCTAAATGAGCAGTTCTTC. Protein: CATSDGAVRLNEQFF.

V usage is TRBV6-5 and J usage is TRBJ1-1; D is ambiguous. This CDR3 comprises 16 residues. Germline CDR1 is MNHEY and CDR2 is SVGAGI. The V end was cut by 0 bases, the J end by 3 bases, with 14 bases between. The chain's CDR3 is CASSYSSWLTDTEAFF. CDR3 sequence (DNA): TGTGCCAGCAGTTACTCGAGTTGGTTGACTGACACTGAAGCTTTCTTT.

This chain joins TRBV7-8 and TRBJ2-2; a possible D gene is TRBD2 (6 bases). The V end was cut by 6 bases, the J end by 5 bases, with 19 bases between. CDR3 size: 16 residues. Germline V CDR1 and CDR2: SGHVS, FQNEAQ. The CDR3: CASRAWDSPVTGELFF. DNA of the CDR3: TGTGCCAGCAGAGCATGGGACTCCCCGGTGACCGGGGAGCTGTTTTTT.

The CDR3 here is CASSFDQGEETQYF. The CDR3 DNA reads as TGTGCCAGTAGTTTCGACCAGGGGGAAGAGACCCAGTACTTC. V is TRBV19 and J is TRBJ2-5, with 7 bases that match TRBD1. J lost 3 bases, V lost 5 bases, and 6 bases had no gene match. The CDR3 extends over 14 amino acids. CDR1 and CDR2 (germline): LNHDA, SQIVND (reference sequence).

This chain uses TRBV13 with TRBJ2-5; 7 positions agree with TRBD2. This CDR3 is 12 amino acids long. CDR1 PRHDT and CDR2 FYEKMQ come from the germline V gene (reference sequence). The junction had 3 bases not matched to a gene; V was cut back by 6 bases and J by 5 bases. CDR3 amino acids: CASRRSGETQYF. In DNA, the CDR3 is TGTGCCAGCAGACGTAGCGGGGAGACCCAGTACTTC.